This TCR beta chain was sequenced in a study of cytomegalovirus exposure and HLA in healthy donors. The protocol was immunoSEQ multiplex PCR, while the TCRdb copy is restricted to in-frame clones and leaves out a portion. The sample yields about 95,000 clones, about 85% seen once. A word on this clone: Its antigen is as yet unknown.

Overall study results and limits: Most TCR sequences showed up rarely, but some public TCRs showed up in many donors. Cytomegalovirus association was listed for around 180 TCR beta chains.

Germline V lookup: CDR1 SGHDN, CDR2 FVKESK. V lost 1 base and J lost 6, with 4 bases in between. The CDR3 loop spans 12 amino acids. This chain joins TRBV14 and TRBJ2-1; D is uncertain. The sequencing sample was made of PBMCs. The sequence derives from a young man in good health and CMV-seropositive. CDR3 protein: CASSQAFNEQFF. For the CDR3, the DNA is TGTGCCAGCAGCCAAGCTTTCAATGAGCAGTTCTTC.